These 2 T cell receptor beta chains originate from one sample sequenced in a study of T cells in Graves' hyperthyroidism and ophthalmopathy. What was amplified from RNA transcripts were TCR beta CDR3 regions. First-round RT-PCR with HTBI primers amplified the TCR CDR3 region. In TCRdb, the multiplex PCR reads were re-called with MiXCR into one record per CDR3 protein. The top ten clones hold 33% of a sample with about 320,000 distinct CDR3 sequences, roughly 17% of them seen once. Sequencing input: blood. These receptors were collected from a man aged 25 to 45 with Graves' hyperthyroidism.

There are many counts of this clonotype. DNA for the CDR3: TGTGCCAGCATCAATGAGCCCTCGAATGAGCAGTTCTTC. As protein: CASINEPSNEQFF. The chain couples TRBV6-2 or TRBV6-3 to TRBJ2-1; D is unclear. Per germline, CDR1 MNHEY and CDR2 SVGEGT. V was clipped by 7 bases and J by 7 bases, with 14 bases between them. The CDR3 loop spans 13 amino acids.

The sample holds one count of this clonotype. The chain is built from TRBV3-1 and TRBJ2-2, with TRBD1 matching 8 bases. The CDR3 sequence is 14 residues long. CDR1 and CDR2 (germline): LGHDT, YNNKEL (reference sequence). With 1 base clipped from V and 7 bases from J, the junction kept 2 bases outside the gene matches. CDR3: CASSQGTGHGELFF. CDR3 nucleotides: TGTGCCAGCAGCCAAGGGACAGGGCACGGGGAGCTGTTTTTT.